The sequence of this TCR beta chain was determined in a study of glioma-infiltrating T cells after dendritic cell vaccination. The time point was: after dendritic cell vaccination, including at tumor progression/relapse. This table comes from immunoSEQ multiplex PCR, and its TCRdb copy is limited to in-frame clones, with some not included. Here the sample spans about 99,000 clones, about 85% being singletons. Germline CDR1 ENHRY, CDR2 SYGVKD. The V gene lost 3 bases and the J gene lost 0 bases, with 15 bases spanning the gap. This CDR3 spans 17 amino acids. Specimen: blood, collected after dendritic cell vaccination. The rearrangement uses TRBV10-3 and TRBJ2-1; D unresolved. This TCR was sampled from a human donor with glioblastoma. CDR3 DNA: TGTGCCATCAGTGAACGGTTTTCCGATAGCTCCTACAATGAGCAGTTCTTC. It yields the protein CAISERFSDSSYNEQFF.